The rows below give T cell receptor beta chains drawn from one sample of a study of T cell changes during pregnancy in multiple sclerosis. The data were produced by immunoSEQ multiplex PCR, yet TCRdb's version contains in-frame clones alone and is incomplete. The data show some 74,000 clones, with roughly 92% seen just once and roughly 3.7% held by the top ten. The source material was peripheral blood, sampled after pregnancy. Receptors originate from a female donor in good health, enrolled as a control in a pregnancy study. CDR3s include the opening cysteine and the closing phenylalanine or tryptophan.

v_call cdr3_aa
TRBV6-6 CASSYSTAGWGNEQCF
TRBV4-2 CASSQDRILTAGDPDTQYF
TRBV7-2 CASSSTGTSGGFGDTQYF
TRBV15 CATSRDLDRGGYTF
TRBV13 CASSTQGARGYTF
TRBV18 CASSRSLAGGADTQYF
TRBV6-5 CASSLRGGTDTQYF
TRBV19 CASSMRGDYGYTF
TRBV28 CASSMPGTGELFF
TRBV5-1 CASSGTGENYGYTF
TRBV28 CASTITGNYEQFF
TRBV27 CASKASDEQYF
TRBV5-1 CASSLGQGVNEQYF
TRBV28 CASSTGTGGEQYF
TRBV21-1 CASSKGQGLGNEQYF
TRBV10-2 CASSDSLAGGREQFF
TRBV6-6 CASSPTGTGNQPQHF
TRBV29-1 CSVEATGGITGELFF
TRBV2 CASRAPLAETDTQYF
TRBV7-3 CASSLTAPLAGVPYEQYF
TRBV19 CAVETGGPNQPQHF
TRBV2 CASSEPEADEQYF
TRBV7-7 CASSLGGGSYNEQFF
TRBV4-1 CASSQGVPLGHANYGYTF
TRBV5-6 CASSWGQSPVF
TRBV19 CASEDRGHEQYF
TRBV14 CASSLGLADNTQYF
TRBV23-1 CARTPDRGLYEQYF
TRBV5-1 CASSLAGRVGTEAFF
TRBV4-1 CASSQVSGGPYNEQFF
TRBV18 CASSLGRGLSYEQYF